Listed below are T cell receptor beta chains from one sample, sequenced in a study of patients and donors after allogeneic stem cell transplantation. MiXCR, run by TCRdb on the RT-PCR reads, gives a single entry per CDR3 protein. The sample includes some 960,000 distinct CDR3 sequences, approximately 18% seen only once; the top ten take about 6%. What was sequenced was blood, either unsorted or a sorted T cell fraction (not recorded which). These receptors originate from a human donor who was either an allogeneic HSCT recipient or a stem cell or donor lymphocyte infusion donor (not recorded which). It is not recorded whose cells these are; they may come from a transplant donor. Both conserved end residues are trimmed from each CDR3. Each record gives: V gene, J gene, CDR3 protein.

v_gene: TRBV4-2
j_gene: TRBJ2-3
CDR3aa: ASSQDQAGLAGVNTQY

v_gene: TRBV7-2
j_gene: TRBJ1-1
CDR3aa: ASSRRAMNTEAF

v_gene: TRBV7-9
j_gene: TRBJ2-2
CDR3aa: ASSARQGGTGELF

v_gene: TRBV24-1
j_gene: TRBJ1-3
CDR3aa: ATSATFGNTIY

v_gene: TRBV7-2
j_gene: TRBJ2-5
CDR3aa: ASSLSRGGGEETQY

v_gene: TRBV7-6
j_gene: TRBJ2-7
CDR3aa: ASSLGSPPYEQY

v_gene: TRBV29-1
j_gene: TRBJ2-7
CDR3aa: SVESSPGTSYEQY

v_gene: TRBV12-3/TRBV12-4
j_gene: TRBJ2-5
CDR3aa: ASSFSQIQETQY

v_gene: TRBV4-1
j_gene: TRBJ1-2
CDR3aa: ASSQGSGYGYT

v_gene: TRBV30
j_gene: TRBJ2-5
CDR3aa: AWSFTLETQY

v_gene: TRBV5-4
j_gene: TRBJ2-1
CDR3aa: ASSRTRSPLNEQF

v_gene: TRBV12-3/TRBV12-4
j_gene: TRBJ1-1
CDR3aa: ASSLTRGAEAF

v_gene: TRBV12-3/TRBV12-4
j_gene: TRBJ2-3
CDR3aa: ASPPREGTDTQY

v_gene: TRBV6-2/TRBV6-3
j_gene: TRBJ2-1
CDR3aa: ASSYRGLAGYEQF

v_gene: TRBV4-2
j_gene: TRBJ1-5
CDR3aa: ASSQTGNSNQPQH

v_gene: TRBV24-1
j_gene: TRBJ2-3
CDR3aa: ATSDLSRAGGTDTQY

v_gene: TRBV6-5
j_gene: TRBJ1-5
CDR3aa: ASSYGEGYGPQH

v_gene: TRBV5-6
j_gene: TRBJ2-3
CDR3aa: ASSFYRGRDTQY

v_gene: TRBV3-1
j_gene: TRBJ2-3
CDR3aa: ASSPGETTQY

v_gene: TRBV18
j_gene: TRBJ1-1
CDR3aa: ASLSGWENTEAF

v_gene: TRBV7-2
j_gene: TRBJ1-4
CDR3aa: ASSPGRSNEKLF

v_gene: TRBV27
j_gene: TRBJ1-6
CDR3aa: ASSTGQGNNSPLH

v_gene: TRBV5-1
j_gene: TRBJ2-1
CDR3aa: ASSLAISRENEQF

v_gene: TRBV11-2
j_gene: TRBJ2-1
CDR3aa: ASSHLGERGGLNNEQF

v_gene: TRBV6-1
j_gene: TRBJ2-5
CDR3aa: ANSLGLAGAQETQY

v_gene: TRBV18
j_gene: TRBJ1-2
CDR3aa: ASSPQVTLGNYGYT

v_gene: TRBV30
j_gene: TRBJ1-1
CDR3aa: AWNLKNAWQSTALNTEAF

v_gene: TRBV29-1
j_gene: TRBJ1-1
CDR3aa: SVVMNTEAF

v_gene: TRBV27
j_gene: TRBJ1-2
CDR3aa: ASSLRGVEGYT

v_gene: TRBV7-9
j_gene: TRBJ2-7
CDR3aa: ASSLTGLGYEQY

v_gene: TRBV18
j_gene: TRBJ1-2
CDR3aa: ASSLFPSSGGRGYT

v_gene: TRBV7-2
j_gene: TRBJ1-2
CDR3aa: ASSLGLIGGGYGYT

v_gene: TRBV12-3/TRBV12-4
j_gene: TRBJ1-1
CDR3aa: ASSRQGGNTEAF

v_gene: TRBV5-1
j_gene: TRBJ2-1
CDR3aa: ASSFRDSGMSEQF

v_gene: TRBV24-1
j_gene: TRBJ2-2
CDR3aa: ATSGRGPGELF

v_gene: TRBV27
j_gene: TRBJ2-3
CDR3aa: ASRLAGTDTQY